This TCR beta chain was sequenced during a study of shared clonotypes between healthy human individuals. V lost 3 bases to trimming and J lost 10 bases, with 13 bases between them. The CDR3 loop spans 13 amino acids. CDR1 is SGHRS and CDR2 is YFSETQ in the germline V gene. Per the authors' pipeline: For the immunoSEQ data, sequences were junction-only without quality scores, so filtering differed. Some clones are missing from TCRdb's copy, which holds only in-frame ones; the method was immunoSEQ multiplex PCR. V and J calls plus clone size are reproduced from that table; the DNA served to infer D and trimming. The table includes roughly 2 million clones, approximately 95% detected once. It was into CD45RA+ naive and CD45RA-negative memory subsets that the CD4+ cells were split.

The source of this sequence is a man aged 18 to 35 in good health. Sequencing was carried out using naive CD4+ T cells sorted from blood. Subset here: CD45RA+ positively selected. The chain couples TRBV5-1 to TRBJ1-4; D gene uncertain. Written as DNA, the CDR3 is TGCGCCAGCAGCTGGGATTCAGAGGGAAAACTGTTTTTT. It encodes CASSWDSEGKLFF.